This T cell receptor beta chain was observed in a study of CD8+ T cells in alopecia areata. In the study overall: Twice daily, treated patients received 5 to 10 mg of oral tofacitinib. Treated patients were scored for severity by percent of scalp affected. Overall study findings and caveats: Tofacitinib significantly lowered scalp clonality and expanded CD8+ clones among the top 100.

As regards this clone: The antigen is not known.

Documented treatment: oral pan-JAK inhibitor, 5-10 mg twice daily. Sequencing templates came from extracted RNA that was reverse transcribed into cDNA. Assay: immunoSEQ multiplex PCR; the TCRdb copy retains only in-frame clones and omits some. The sample consists of some 190,000 clones, around three fifths of them appearing once. The CDR3 has 12 amino acids. CDR1 and CDR2 from the germline V gene are SGHDT and YYEEEE. The V gene end was trimmed by 4 bases and the J gene end by 8 bases; junction bases not matched to a gene: 5. This receptor was taken from a human donor with alopecia areata. The rearrangement joins TRBV5-6 to TRBJ1-2; 7 positions agree with TRBD1. The specimen comprised CD4+ T cells sorted from blood, sampled around week 50, from a patient treated with tofacitinib. The CDR3 loop reads CASSRDRVGYTF. The DNA for the CDR3 is TGTGCCAGCAGCCGCGACAGGGTCGGCTACACCTTC.